This entry is about one TCR beta chain. The table came from immunoSEQ multiplex PCR; TCRdb's copy has only in-frame clones and leaves some out. The data contain roughly 69,000 clones, 90% to 95% of them singletons. The CDR3 is 15 amino acids. Trimming removed 0 bases at V and 2 bases at J, with 9 bases between. CDR1 is SGHRS and CDR2 is YFSETQ in the germline V gene. These data originate in a study of T cell changes during pregnancy in multiple sclerosis. Source: CD4+ T cells from peripheral blood mononuclear cells, taken in the third trimester of pregnancy. The TCR was taken from a female donor in good health, enrolled as a control in a pregnancy study. The V and J genes are TRBV5-1 and TRBJ1-5; no clear D. DNA for the CDR3: TGCGCCAGCAGCTTGGGGCCGGGAGGCAATCAGCCCCAGCATTTT. Translated, it gives CASSLGPGGNQPQHF.